This TCR beta chain stems from a study of a mutant IDH1 vaccine in newly diagnosed glioma. On the study more broadly: V12 came at week 35, V13 at week 47.

The protocol was immunoSEQ multiplex PCR, while the TCRdb copy is restricted to in-frame clones and leaves out a portion. The table records some 60,000 clones, 80% to 90% of them present only once. CDR1 and CDR2 from the germline V gene are LNHDA and SQIVND (reference sequence). V was shortened by 3 bases and J by 8 bases, with 10 bases between the two germline ends. The CDR3 is 12 residues long. As to time point: week 35, safety follow-up. The investigators gave 300 ug of mutant IDH1 20-mer peptide in each vaccine dose, together with topical imiquimod. About this clone itself: Its target is not known.

This chain connects TRBV19 to TRBJ1-2; no clear D gene. The sequence was obtained from a man in his forties with glioma. The specimen was PBMCs, collected from a glioma patient whose treatment included an IDH1 peptide vaccine. This chain's CDR3 is CASSIGPSGYTF. Written as DNA, the CDR3 is TGTGCCAGTAGTATTGGCCCGTCGGGCTACACCTTC.